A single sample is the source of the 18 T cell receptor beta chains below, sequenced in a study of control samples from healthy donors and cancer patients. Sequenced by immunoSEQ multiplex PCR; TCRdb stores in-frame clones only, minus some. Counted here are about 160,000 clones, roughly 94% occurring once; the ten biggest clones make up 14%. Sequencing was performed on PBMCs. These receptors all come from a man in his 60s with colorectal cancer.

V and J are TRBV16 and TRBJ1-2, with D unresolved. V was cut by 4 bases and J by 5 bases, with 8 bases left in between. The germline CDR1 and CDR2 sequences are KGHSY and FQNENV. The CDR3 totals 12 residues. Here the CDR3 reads CASSLPSYGYTF. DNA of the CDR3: TGTGCCAGCAGCCTCCCCTCGTATGGCTACACCTTC.

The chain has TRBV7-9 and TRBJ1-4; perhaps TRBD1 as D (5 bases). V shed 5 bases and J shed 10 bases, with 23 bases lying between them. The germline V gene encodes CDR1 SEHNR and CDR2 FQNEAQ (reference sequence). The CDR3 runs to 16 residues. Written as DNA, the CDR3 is TGTGCCAGCAGCCTACGGGGTTCGGGGGAGGTTGGAAAACTGTTTTTT. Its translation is CASSLRGSGEVGKLFF.

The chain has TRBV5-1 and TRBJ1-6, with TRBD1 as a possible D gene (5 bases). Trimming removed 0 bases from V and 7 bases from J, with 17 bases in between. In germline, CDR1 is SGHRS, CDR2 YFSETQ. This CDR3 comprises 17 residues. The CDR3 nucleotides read TGCGCCAGCAGCTTGGCCGGAGCGGGGGATCGGAATTCACCCCTCCACTTT. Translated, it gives CASSLAGAGDRNSPLHF.

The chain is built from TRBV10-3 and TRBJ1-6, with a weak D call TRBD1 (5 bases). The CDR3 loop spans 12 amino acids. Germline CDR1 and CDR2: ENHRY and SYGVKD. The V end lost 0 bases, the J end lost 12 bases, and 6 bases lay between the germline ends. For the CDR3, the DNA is TGTGCCATCAGTGAGTCAGGGGAACCCCTCCACTTT. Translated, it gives CAISESGEPLHF.

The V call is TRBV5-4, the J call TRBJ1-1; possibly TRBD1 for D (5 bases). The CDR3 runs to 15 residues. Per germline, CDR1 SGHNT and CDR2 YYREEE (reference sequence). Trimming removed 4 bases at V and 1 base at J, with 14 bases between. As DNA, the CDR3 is TGTGCCAGCAGCCACGACAAGGGACCGAACACTGAAGCTTTCTTT. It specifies CASSHDKGPNTEAFF.

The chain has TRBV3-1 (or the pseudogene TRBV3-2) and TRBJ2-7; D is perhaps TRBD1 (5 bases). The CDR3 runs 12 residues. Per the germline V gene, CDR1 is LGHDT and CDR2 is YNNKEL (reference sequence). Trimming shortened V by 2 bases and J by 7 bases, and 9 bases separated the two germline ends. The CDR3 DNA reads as TGTGCCAGCAGCCAACAGGGTGGGGAGCAGTACTTC. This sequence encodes CASSQQGGEQYF.

Here the CDR3 reads CASSPISGTSAGYTF. CDR3 DNA: TGCGCCAGCAGCCCGATCTCGGGAACCTCTGCGGGCTACACCTTC. The V and J genes are TRBV5-1 and TRBJ1-2; D gene uncertain. Per germline, CDR1 SGHRS and CDR2 YFSETQ. Trimming cost V 4 bases and J 8 bases, with 21 bases left between them. This CDR3 contains 15 residues.

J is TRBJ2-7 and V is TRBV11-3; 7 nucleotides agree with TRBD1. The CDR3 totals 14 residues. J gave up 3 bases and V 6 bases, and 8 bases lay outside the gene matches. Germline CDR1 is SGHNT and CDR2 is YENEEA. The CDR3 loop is CASRSKDRFYEQYF. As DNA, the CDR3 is TGTGCCAGCAGAAGTAAGGACAGGTTCTACGAGCAGTACTTC.

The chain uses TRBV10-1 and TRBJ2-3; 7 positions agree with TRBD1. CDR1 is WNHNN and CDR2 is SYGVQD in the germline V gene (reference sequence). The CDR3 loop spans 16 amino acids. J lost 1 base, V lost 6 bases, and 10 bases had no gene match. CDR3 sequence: CASSDQQTGGTDTQYF. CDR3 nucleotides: TGCGCCAGCAGCGATCAACAAACAGGGGGCACAGATACGCAGTATTTT.

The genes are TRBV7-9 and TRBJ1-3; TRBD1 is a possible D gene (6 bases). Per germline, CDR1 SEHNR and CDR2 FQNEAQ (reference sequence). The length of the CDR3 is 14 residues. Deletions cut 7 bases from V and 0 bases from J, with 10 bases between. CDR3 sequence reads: CASTGGFSGNTIYF. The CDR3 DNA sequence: TGTGCCAGCACCGGGGGCTTCTCTGGAAACACCATATATTTT.

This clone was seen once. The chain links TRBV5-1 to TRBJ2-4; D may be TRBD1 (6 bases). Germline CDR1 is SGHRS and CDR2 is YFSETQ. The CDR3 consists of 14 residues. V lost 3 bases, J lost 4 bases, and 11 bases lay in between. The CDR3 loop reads CASSYPGQKNIQYF. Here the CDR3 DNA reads TGCGCCAGCAGCTATCCCGGACAGAAAAACATTCAGTACTTC.

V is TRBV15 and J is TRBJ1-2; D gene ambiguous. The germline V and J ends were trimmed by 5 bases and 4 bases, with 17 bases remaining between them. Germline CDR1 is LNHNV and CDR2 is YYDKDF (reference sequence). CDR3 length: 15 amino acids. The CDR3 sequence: CATSSGYEHIYGYTF. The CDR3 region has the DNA TGTGCCACCAGCTCGGGTTATGAGCACATCTATGGCTACACCTTC.

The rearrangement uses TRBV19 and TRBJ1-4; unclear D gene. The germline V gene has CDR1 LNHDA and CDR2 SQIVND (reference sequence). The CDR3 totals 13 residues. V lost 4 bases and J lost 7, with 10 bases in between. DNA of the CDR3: TGTGCCAGTAGTAGCGTGGGGAGTGAAAAACTGTTTTTT. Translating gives CASSSVGSEKLFF.

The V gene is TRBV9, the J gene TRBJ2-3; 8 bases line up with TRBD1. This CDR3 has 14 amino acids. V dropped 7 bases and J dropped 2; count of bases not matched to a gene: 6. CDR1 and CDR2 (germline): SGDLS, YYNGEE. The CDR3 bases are TGTGCCAGCGGCCCGACAGGGGACACAGATACGCAGTATTTT. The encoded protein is CASGPTGDTDTQYF. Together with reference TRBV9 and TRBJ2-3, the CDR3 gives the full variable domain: DSGVTQTPKHLITATGQRVTLRCSPRSGDLSVYWYQQSLDQGLQFLIQYYNGEERAKGNILERFSAQQFPDLHSELNLSSLELGDSALYFCASGPTGDTDTQYFGPGTRLTVL.

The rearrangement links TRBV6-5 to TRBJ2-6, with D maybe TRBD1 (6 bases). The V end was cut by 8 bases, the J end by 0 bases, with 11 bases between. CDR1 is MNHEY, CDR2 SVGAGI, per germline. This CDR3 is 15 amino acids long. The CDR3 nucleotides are TGTGCCAGCTTTTGGGGGCCCTCTGGGGCCAACGTCCTGACTTTC. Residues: CASFWGPSGANVLTF.

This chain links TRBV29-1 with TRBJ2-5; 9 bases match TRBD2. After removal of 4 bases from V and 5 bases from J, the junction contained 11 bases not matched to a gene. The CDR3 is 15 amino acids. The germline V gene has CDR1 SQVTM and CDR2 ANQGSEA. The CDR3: CSVALLAGSGETQYF. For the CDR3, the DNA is TGCAGCGTTGCCCTGCTAGCGGGGTCAGGTGAGACCCAGTACTTC.

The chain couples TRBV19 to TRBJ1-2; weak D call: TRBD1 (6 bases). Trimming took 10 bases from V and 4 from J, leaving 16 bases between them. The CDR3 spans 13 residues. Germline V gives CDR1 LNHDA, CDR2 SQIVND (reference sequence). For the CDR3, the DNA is TGTGCCACCCTCGGGGGCGGGAGCTATGGCTACACCTTC. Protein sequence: CATLGGGSYGYTF.

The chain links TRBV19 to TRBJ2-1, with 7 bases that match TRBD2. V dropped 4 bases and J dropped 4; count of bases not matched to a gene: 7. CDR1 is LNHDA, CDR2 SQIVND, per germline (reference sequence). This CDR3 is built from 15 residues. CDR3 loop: CASSREVGGYNEQFF. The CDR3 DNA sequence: TGTGCCAGTAGTAGAGAGGTGGGGGGGTACAATGAGCAGTTCTTC.